The rows below give T cell receptor beta chains drawn from one sample of a study of blood T cell repertoires in COVID-19. Here immunoSEQ multiplex PCR was the method, and the copy in TCRdb shows in-frame clones only, minus some. This table holds some 230,000 clones, 80% to 85% found once. Sample: peripheral blood. The receptor source for this set is a woman younger than 45 who had recovered from COVID-19. The CDR3 runs from the conserved cysteine through the conserved F or W. D genes are given only for firm matches. Part of the rows lack a size; the others show once, few, many or a class for expanded clones.

abundance	v_gene	j_gene	d_gene	CDR3nt	CDR3aa
NA	TRBV12-3/TRBV12-4	TRBJ2-2	NA	TGTGCCAGCAGCAGGGCAATAACCGGGGAGCTGTTTTTT	CASSRAITGELFF
NA	TRBV11-2	TRBJ2-7	NA	TGTGCCAGCAGTCAGTCGACGGGAGCCTACGAGCAGTACTTC	CASSQSTGAYEQYF
NA	TRBV6-5	TRBJ2-2	NA	TGTGCCAGCAGTACCCAGGGGACCGGGGAGCTGTTTTTT	CASSTQGTGELFF
once	TRBV10-3	TRBJ2-6	TRBD1	TGTGCCATCAACCCGGGACAGTCCTCTGGGGCCAACGTCCTGACTTTC	CAINPGQSSGANVLTF
NA	TRBV4-1	TRBJ1-6	NA	TGCGCCAGCAGCCAAGACCCGGGGGGGAATTCACCCCTCCACTTT	CASSQDPGGNSPLHF
medium-sized	TRBV12-3/TRBV12-4	TRBJ1-1	NA	TGTGCCAGCAGTCCCGGACTGGCTGAAGCTTTCTTT	CASSPGLAEAFF
NA	TRBV5-1	TRBJ2-3	TRBD2	TGCGCCAGCAGCTTGGCCGTTACAGCACGACCGGGACTAGCGATCGCAGATACGCAGTATTTT	CASSLAVTARPGLAIADTQYF
NA	TRBV6-5	TRBJ1-6	NA	TGTGCCAGCAGTTCAAATTCACCCCTCCACTTT	CASSSNSPLHF
NA	TRBV5-5	TRBJ2-7	TRBD2	TGTGCCAGCAGCATAGGGACTAGCGGGTCCTACGAGCAGTACTTC	CASSIGTSGSYEQYF
NA	TRBV19	TRBJ1-3	NA	TGTGCCAGTATCCCGGGTTCTTTCTCTGGAAACACCATATATTTT	CASIPGSFSGNTIYF
NA	TRBV24-1	TRBJ1-5	NA	TGTGCCACCAGTGCCATGACAGATCAGCCCCAGCATTTT	CATSAMTDQPQHF
NA	TRBV12-3/TRBV12-4	TRBJ1-4	NA	TGTGCCAGCAGTGGTGGAGAGAATGAAAAACTGTTTTTT	CASSGGENEKLFF
NA	TRBV12-3/TRBV12-4	TRBJ1-1	NA	TGTGCCAGCAGTTTGTGGCAGAACACTGAAGCTTTCTTT	CASSLWQNTEAFF
NA	TRBV5-1	TRBJ1-3	TRBD1	TGCGCCAGCAGCTTCGAGGGACAGGGGCCAGACAGCATATATTTT	CASSFEGQGPDSIYF
few	TRBV7-8	TRBJ2-1	NA	TGTGCCAGCAGCCGCGGTGGGCAGGGTCATCCCGATGAGCAGTTCTTC	CASSRGGQGHPDEQFF